This T cell receptor beta chain originates from a study of PD-1 blockade in mismatch repair-deficient tumors. This clone has a single count. This table comes from immunoSEQ multiplex PCR, and its TCRdb copy is limited to in-frame clones, with some not included. Here the sample spans about 34,000 clones, more than 70% being singletons. The V and J ends lost 1 base and 1 base respectively, with 5 bases between them. The CDR3 consists of 13 residues. The V gene's germline CDR1 is SGHTS and CDR2 YDEGEE. This clonotype originated in an adult with mismatch repair-deficient cancer. The material sequenced was PBMCs, taken around 6 weeks after starting pembrolizumab. The chain employs TRBV5-8 and TRBJ1-1, with D uncertain. The CDR3 spells CASSLSTNTEAFF. The CDR3 DNA is TGTGCCAGCAGCTTGTCTACGAACACTGAAGCTTTCTTT.